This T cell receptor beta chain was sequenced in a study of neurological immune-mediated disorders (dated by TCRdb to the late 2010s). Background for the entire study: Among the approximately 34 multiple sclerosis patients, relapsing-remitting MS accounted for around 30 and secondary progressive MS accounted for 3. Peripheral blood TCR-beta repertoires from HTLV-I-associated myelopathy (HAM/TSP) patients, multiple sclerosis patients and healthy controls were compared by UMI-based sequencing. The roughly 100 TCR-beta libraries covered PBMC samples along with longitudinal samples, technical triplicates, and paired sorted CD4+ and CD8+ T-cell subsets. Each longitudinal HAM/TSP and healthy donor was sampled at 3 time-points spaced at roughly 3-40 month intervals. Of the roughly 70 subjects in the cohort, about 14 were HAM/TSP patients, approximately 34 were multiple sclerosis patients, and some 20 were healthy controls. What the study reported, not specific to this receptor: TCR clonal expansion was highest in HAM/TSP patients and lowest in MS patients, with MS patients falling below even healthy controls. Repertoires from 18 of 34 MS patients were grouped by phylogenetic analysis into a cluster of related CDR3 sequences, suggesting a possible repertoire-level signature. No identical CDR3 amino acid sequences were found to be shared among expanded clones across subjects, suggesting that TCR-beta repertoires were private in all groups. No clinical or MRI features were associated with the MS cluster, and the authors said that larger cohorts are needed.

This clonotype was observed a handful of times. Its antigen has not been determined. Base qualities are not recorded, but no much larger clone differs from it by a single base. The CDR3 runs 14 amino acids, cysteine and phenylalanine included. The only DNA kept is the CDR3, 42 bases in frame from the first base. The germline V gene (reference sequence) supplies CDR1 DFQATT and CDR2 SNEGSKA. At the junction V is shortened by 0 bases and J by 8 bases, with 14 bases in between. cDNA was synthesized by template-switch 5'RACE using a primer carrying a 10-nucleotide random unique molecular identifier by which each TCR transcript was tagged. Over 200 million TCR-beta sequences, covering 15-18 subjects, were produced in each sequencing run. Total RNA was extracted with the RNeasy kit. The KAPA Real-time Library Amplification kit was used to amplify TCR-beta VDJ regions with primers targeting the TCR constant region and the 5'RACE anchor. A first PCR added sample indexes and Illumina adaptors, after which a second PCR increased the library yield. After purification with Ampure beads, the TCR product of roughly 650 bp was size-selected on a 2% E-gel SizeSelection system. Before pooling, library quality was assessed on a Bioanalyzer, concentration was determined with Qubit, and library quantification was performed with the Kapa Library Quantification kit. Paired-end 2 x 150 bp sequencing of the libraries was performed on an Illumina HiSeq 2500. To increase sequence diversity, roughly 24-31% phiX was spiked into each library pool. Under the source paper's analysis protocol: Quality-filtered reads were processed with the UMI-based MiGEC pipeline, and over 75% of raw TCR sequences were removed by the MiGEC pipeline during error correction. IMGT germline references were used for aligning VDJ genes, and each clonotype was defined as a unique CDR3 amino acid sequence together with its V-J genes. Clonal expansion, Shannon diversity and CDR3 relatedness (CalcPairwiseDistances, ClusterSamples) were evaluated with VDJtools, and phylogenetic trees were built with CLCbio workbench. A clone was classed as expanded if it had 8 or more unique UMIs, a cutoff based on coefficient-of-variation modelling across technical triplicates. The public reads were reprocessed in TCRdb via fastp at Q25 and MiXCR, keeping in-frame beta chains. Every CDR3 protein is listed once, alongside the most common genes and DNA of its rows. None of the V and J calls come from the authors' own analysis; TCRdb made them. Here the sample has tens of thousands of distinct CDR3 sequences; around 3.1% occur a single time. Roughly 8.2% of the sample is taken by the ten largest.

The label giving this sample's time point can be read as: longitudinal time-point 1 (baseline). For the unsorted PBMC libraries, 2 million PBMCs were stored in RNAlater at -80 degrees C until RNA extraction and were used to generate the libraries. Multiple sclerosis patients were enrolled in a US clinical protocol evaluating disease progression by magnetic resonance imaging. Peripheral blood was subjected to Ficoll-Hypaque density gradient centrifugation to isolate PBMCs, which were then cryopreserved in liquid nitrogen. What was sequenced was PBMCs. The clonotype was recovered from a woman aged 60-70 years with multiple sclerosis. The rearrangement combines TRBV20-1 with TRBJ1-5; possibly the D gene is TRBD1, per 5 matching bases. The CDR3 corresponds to CSARDGSGGEPQHF. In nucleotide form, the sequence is TGCAGTGCTAGAGATGGTTCGGGAGGGGAGCCCCAGCATTTT.